Presented here are 24 T cell receptor beta chains from one specimen sequenced in a study of OX40 agonist ivuxolimab in advanced cancers. Here immunoSEQ multiplex PCR was the method, and the copy in TCRdb shows in-frame clones only, minus some. The sample holds some 57,000 clones, 92% seen once. The material sequenced was CD4+ or CD8+ T cells sorted from blood, taken in a trial of the OX40 agonist ivuxolimab. All receptors derive from an adult with an advanced solid tumor such as melanoma, head and neck, liver or kidney cancer.

V and J are TRBV28 and TRBJ2-3; 7 bases are shared with TRBD1. The CDR3 runs 14 residues. V gave up 5 bases and J gave up 2 bases; unmatched junction bases: 4. Looked up from germline, CDR1 is MDHEN and CDR2 is SYDVKM. The CDR3 reads CASSPGQPTDTQYF. The CDR3 DNA follows: TGTGCCAGCAGTCCGGGACAGCCCACAGATACGCAGTATTTT.

The rearrangement links TRBV15 to TRBJ1-5; TRBD1 is a possible D gene (5 bases). Trimming cost V 1 base and J 7 bases, with 8 bases left between them. The V gene's germline CDR1 is LNHNV and CDR2 YYDKDF (reference sequence). The CDR3 loop spans 13 amino acids. CDR3 coding DNA: TGTGCCACCAGCAGAGGTGGGGGGCAGCCCCAGCATTTT. Translating it yields CATSRGGGQPQHF.

The chain employs TRBV9 and TRBJ2-3; no clear D. CDR1 and CDR2 from the germline V gene are SGDLS and YYNGEE. V shed 0 bases and J shed 5 bases, with 4 bases lying between them. The CDR3 is made up of 12 amino acids. This CDR3 is CASSVVEDTQYF. CDR3 in DNA: TGTGCCAGCAGCGTAGTGGAAGATACGCAGTATTTT.

In this sample, this clone turned up once. The chain uses TRBV7-9 and TRBJ1-4, with TRBD1 as a possible D gene (6 bases). The V and J ends lost 6 bases and 2 bases respectively, with 25 bases between them. The CDR3 is 19 residues long. Germline V gene sequence: CDR1 SEHNR, CDR2 FQNEAQ (reference sequence). This CDR3 reads CASSSGRQGIRRTNEKLFF. CDR3 nucleotides: TGTGCCAGCAGTTCCGGCCGCCAGGGGATAAGGAGGACTAATGAAAAACTGTTTTTT.

The chain combines TRBV15 with TRBJ2-7; D not resolved. Germline V gene data show CDR1 as LNHNV and CDR2 as YYDKDF (reference sequence). CDR3 length: 14 residues. V lost 2 bases and J lost 3, with 11 bases in between. CDR3 sequence (DNA): TGTGCCACCAGCAGACCCACTGAGAGCTACGAGCAGTACTTC. Translation: CATSRPTESYEQYF.

This chain links TRBV5-4 with TRBJ1-1; the D is unclear. The CDR3 is 13 amino acids. The germline V and J ends were trimmed by 0 bases and 3 bases, with 6 bases remaining between them. Germline V CDR1 and CDR2: SGHNT, YYREEE (reference sequence). This CDR3 is CASSLGEYTEAFF. The CDR3 nucleotides read TGTGCCAGCAGCTTGGGGGAGTACACTGAAGCTTTCTTT.

V and J are TRBV5-6 and TRBJ1-4, with D possibly TRBD1 on 5 matching bases. V dropped 2 bases and J dropped 7 bases, with 12 bases sitting between them. This CDR3 is built from 14 residues. The germline gives CDR1 SGHDT, CDR2 YYEEEE. The CDR3 sequence is CASSFGGWSEKLFF. CDR3 sequence (DNA): TGTGCCAGCAGCTTCGGGGGGTGGAGTGAAAAACTGTTTTTT. The full variable domain, in which reference TRBV5-6 and TRBJ1-4 provide the parts outside the CDR3, is DAGVTQSPTHLIKTRGQQVTLRCSPKSGHDTVSWYQQALGQGPQFIFQYYEEEERQRGNFPDRFSGHQFPNYSSELNVNALLLGDSALYLCASSFGGWSEKLFFGSGTQLSVL.

The V call is TRBV11-3, the J call TRBJ1-3; D remains ambiguous. Looked up from germline, CDR1 is SGHNT and CDR2 is YENEEA. The CDR3 contains 14 residues. V lost 5 bases, J lost 8 bases, and 16 bases lay in between. In DNA, the CDR3 is TGTGCCAGCAGCCCCGTCAACCTTGGGGACACCATATATTTT. Translating it yields CASSPVNLGDTIYF.

The chain links TRBV30 to TRBJ1-5; TRBD1 agrees at 8 bases. With V trimmed by 2 bases and J by 2 bases, 2 bases remained unmatched. Per the germline V gene, CDR1 is GTSNPN and CDR2 is SVGIG (reference sequence). CDR3 length: 14 amino acids. The DNA of the CDR3 is TGTGCCTGGAGTACGGGACAGGGCAATCAGCCCCAGCATTTT. It encodes CAWSTGQGNQPQHF.

V usage is TRBV28 and J usage is TRBJ2-3; 8 nucleotides align to TRBD2. In germline, CDR1 is MDHEN, CDR2 SYDVKM. J gave up 2 bases and V 5 bases, and 9 bases lay outside the gene matches. The CDR3 spans 16 residues. The CDR3 reads CASSGRRGASTDTQYF. CDR3 in DNA: TGTGCCAGCAGTGGGAGGCGGGGGGCATCCACAGATACGCAGTATTTT.

V and J are TRBV28 and TRBJ1-6; 9 nucleotides line up with TRBD1. The CDR3 runs 17 residues. Germline trimming cut 4 bases from V and 4 bases from J; bases unmatched to any gene: 8. Germline-derived CDR1 and CDR2 are MDHEN and SYDVKM. Here the CDR3 DNA reads TGTGCCAGCAGTTCCGGGGGGACAGGGAATTATAATTCACCCCTCCACTTT. Translating gives CASSSGGTGNYNSPLHF.

The gene calls are TRBV30 and TRBJ1-5; D is possibly TRBD1 (5 bases). V lost 1 base to trimming and J lost 0 bases, with 10 bases between them. Germline CDR1 is GTSNPN and CDR2 is SVGIG (reference sequence). CDR3 length: 15 amino acids. For the CDR3, the DNA is TGTGCCTGGAGTGCCGGGACGGTTAGCAATCAGCCCCAGCATTTT. Translation gives CAWSAGTVSNQPQHF.

The chain joins TRBV20-1 to TRBJ2-7, with no clear D. CDR1 is DFQATT and CDR2 is SNEGSKA in the germline V gene (reference sequence). This CDR3 comprises 11 residues. The V end was cut by 4 bases, the J end by 5 bases, with 9 bases between. The CDR3: CSATFLHEQYV. CDR3 DNA: TGCAGTGCTACCTTTCTCCACGAGCAGTACGTC.

The rearrangement links TRBV27 to TRBJ2-3, with TRBD2 identical over 11 bases. The CDR3 is made up of 12 amino acids. V shed 5 bases, J shed 12 bases, and the junction held 4 bases outside the gene matches. The germline CDR1 and CDR2 sequences are MNHEY and SMNVEV (reference sequence). The CDR3 DNA reads as TGTGCCAGCAGTCTTAGCGGGAGGGCCCAGTATTTT. The encoded protein is CASSLSGRAQYF.

The chain employs TRBV27 and TRBJ2-1; 8 bases are a match to TRBD2. The CDR3 consists of 16 residues. Germline loops: CDR1 MNHEY, CDR2 SMNVEV (reference sequence). Trimming removed 2 bases from V and 7 bases from J; junction bases left unmatched: 10. CDR3 sequence (DNA): TGTGCCAGCAGTTTAGGGGCCGGGGGGGCGTGGAATGAGCAGTTCTTC. It encodes CASSLGAGGAWNEQFF.

The V and J genes are TRBV27 and TRBJ2-7, with D unclear. V gave up 7 bases and J gave up 5 bases, with 9 bases separating them. The CDR3 totals 11 residues. The V gene's germline CDR1 is MNHEY and CDR2 SMNVEV (reference sequence). The CDR3 here is CASNVVHEQYF. The CDR3, as DNA: TGTGCCAGCAATGTCGTCCACGAGCAGTACTTC.

The chain uses TRBV25-1 and TRBJ1-5; D may be TRBD1 (5 bases). CDR3 size: 14 residues. V lost 3 bases and J lost 4, with 10 bases in between. Germline V CDR1 and CDR2: MGHDK, SYGVNS. In nucleotides, the CDR3 is TGTGCCAGCAGTGATTTAGGGGCTAATCAGCCCCAGCATTTT. Translating it yields CASSDLGANQPQHF.

V is TRBV2 and J is TRBJ1-1, with D possibly matching TRBD1 (6 bases). Trimming removed 2 bases from V and 3 bases from J, with 10 bases in between. Germline V gene lookup returns CDR1 SNHLY and CDR2 FYNNEI. The CDR3 loop spans 14 amino acids. The CDR3 here is CASSEYRDYTEAFF. CDR3 coding DNA: TGTGCCAGCAGTGAATACAGGGACTACACTGAAGCTTTCTTT.

With regard to this clone: An end of the junction does not agree with germline; a read error may underlie this. This chain uses TRBV4-1 with TRBJ1-5; D possibly corresponds to TRBD1 (5 bases). CDR1 and CDR2 (germline): MGHRA, YSYEKL. The CDR3 is 16 amino acids. The CDR3 spells CASSKDGGISNQPQHF. The CDR3 DNA follows: TGCGCCAGCAGCAAAGACGGGGGGATAAGCAATCAGCCCCAGCATTTT.

DNA for the CDR3: TGCGCCAGCAGCCAAGTTATGGGTTCAGATACGCAGTATTTT. Protein: CASSQVMGSDTQYF. This chain connects TRBV4-1 to TRBJ2-3; no definite D call. The CDR3 consists of 14 residues. Germline V CDR1 and CDR2: MGHRA, YSYEKL. With 1 base removed from V and 4 bases from J, the gap between germline ends came to 9 bases.

This clone was seen just once. This chain connects TRBV6-1 to TRBJ1-5; a weak D match, TRBD1 (5 bases). The CDR3 length is 15 residues. Germline-derived CDR1 and CDR2 are MNHNS and SASEGT. Trimming pared 2 bases from V and 4 bases from J, leaving 12 bases between. The CDR3 sequence is CASSELGTSNQPQHF. The CDR3 region has the DNA TGTGCCAGCAGTGAATTAGGGACGTCTAATCAGCCCCAGCATTTT.

The V gene is TRBV28, the J gene TRBJ1-4; D uncertain. There are 13 residues in the CDR3. Germline assignment: CDR1 MDHEN and CDR2 SYDVKM. V lost 3 bases, J lost 4 bases, and 6 bases lay in between. The CDR3 nucleotides read TGTGCCAGCAGTTTTACTCTTAATGAAAAACTGTTTTTT. This sequence encodes CASSFTLNEKLFF.

The chain recombines TRBV19 with TRBJ1-6; D is ambiguous. There are 15 residues in the CDR3. In germline, CDR1 is LNHDA, CDR2 SQIVND (reference sequence). V was trimmed by 3 bases and J by 9 bases, leaving 15 bases between them. The DNA for the CDR3 is TGTGCCAGTAGTATGTGGGGTTCTGGGCGTTCACCCCTCCACTTT. As protein: CASSMWGSGRSPLHF.

The chain has TRBV9 and TRBJ2-2; D is possibly TRBD2 (5 bases). This CDR3 contains 16 residues. V gave up 0 bases and J gave up 3 bases, with 12 bases separating them. CDR1 is SGDLS, CDR2 YYNGEE, per germline. CDR3 sequence reads: CASSVALRGDTGELFF. In DNA, the CDR3 is TGTGCCAGCAGCGTAGCTTTACGGGGAGACACCGGGGAGCTGTTTTTT.